The next 27 T cell receptor beta chains were all read from a single sample in a study of T cell repertoires in cytomegalovirus infection. TCRdb analysed the reads with MiXCR anew, one entry per CDR3 protein. The profile shows about 600,000 distinct CDR3 sequences, approximately 24% of them singletons. What was sequenced was CD8+ T cells from PBMCs. The source is a human donor in good health (CMV status not recorded). Some clones in this sample may be carry-over from other donors' samples.

This clonotype has a handful of counts. The chain is built from TRBV25-1 and TRBJ2-1; 9 nucleotides align to TRBD2. This CDR3 comprises 17 residues. Germline V gene lookup returns CDR1 MGHDK and CDR2 SYGVNS. Trimming removed 6 bases from V and 5 bases from J; junction bases left unmatched: 14. The CDR3 nucleotides are TGTGCCAGCAGGGGCGGGGGGGCGGGTATTAACAACAATGAGCAGTTCTTC. It codes for CASRGGGAGINNNEQFF.

The rearrangement joins TRBV7-8 to TRBJ2-1; tentative D call: TRBD1 (6 bases). The CDR3 has 16 residues. Germline values: CDR1 SGHVS, CDR2 FQNEAQ. V was pared by 5 bases and J by 3 bases, with 17 bases between. CDR3 DNA sequence: TGTGCCAGCAGCCTTATACAGGGTAGGAACTACAATGAGCAGTTCTTC. It yields the protein CASSLIQGRNYNEQFF.

This clonotype was observed a handful of times. V and J are TRBV9 and TRBJ2-1; D uncertain. From germline, CDR1 is SGDLS and CDR2 YYNGEE. CDR3 length: 14 residues. Trimming pared 6 bases from V and 5 bases from J, leaving 15 bases between. The CDR3 nucleotides are TGTGCCAGCACCGCTGCCGGGTTTAACAATGAGCAGTTCTTC. Translating gives CASTAAGFNNEQFF.

Many counts were recorded for this clonotype. The chain couples TRBV7-9 to TRBJ1-6, with D maybe TRBD1 (5 bases). The CDR3 has 18 residues. Trimming shortened V by 4 bases and J by 0 bases, and 16 bases separated the two germline ends. Germline CDR1 reads SEHNR; CDR2 reads FQNEAQ (reference sequence). CDR3 residues: CASSSHIGGDSYNSPLHF. The CDR3 region has the DNA TGTGCCAGCAGCTCCCACATCGGGGGAGACTCCTATAATTCACCCCTCCACTTT.

In regard to this clonotype: One end of the junction fails to match germline, which may point to a read error. The rearrangement uses TRBV6-2 or TRBV6-3 and TRBJ1-1, with D hard to call. The CDR3 runs 15 residues. The V gene's germline CDR1 is MNHEY and CDR2 SVGEGT. As DNA, the CDR3 is TGTGTCAGCAGTTACTCGAATCCGGGGAACACTGAAGCTTTCTTT. Protein: CVSSYSNPGNTEAFF.

The table lists this clonotype with many counts. The chain carries TRBV6-5 and TRBJ1-2, with 8 bases fitting TRBD1. This CDR3 spans 16 amino acids. Trimming at V came to 6 bases and at J to 6 bases, leaving 15 bases not matched to a gene. CDR1 and CDR2 (germline): MNHEY, SVGAGI. The CDR3 sequence: CASRPQPDRVRHGYTF. In nucleotides, the CDR3 is TGTGCCAGCAGGCCCCAACCGGACAGGGTACGGCATGGCTACACCTTC.

The chain couples TRBV12-3 or TRBV12-4 to TRBJ1-4; 7 bases map to TRBD1. The CDR3 covers 14 residues. The trim removed 5 bases at V and 7 bases at J, leaving 7 bases unmatched. CDR3 region: CASSPRDSVEKLFF. CDR3 DNA sequence: TGTGCCAGCAGTCCCCGGGACAGCGTTGAAAAACTGTTTTTT.

The sample holds many counts of this clonotype. V usage is TRBV28 and J usage is TRBJ2-7; TRBD2 might be the D (6 bases). The V gene's germline CDR1 is MDHEN and CDR2 SYDVKM. Trimming pared 2 bases from V and 6 bases from J, leaving 11 bases between. This CDR3 region has 13 residues. CDR3 coding DNA: TGTGCCAGCAGTTTAGCGGGGTCCACCGAGCAGTACGTC. This gives the protein CASSLAGSTEQYV.

The rearrangement uses TRBV20-1 and TRBJ2-4; 7 positions match TRBD1. Unmatched junction bases numbered 13, after V lost 3 bases and J lost 5 bases. The CDR3 consists of 16 residues. In germline, CDR1 is DFQATT, CDR2 SNEGSKA (reference sequence). CDR3 nucleotide sequence: TGCAGTGCTAGCAGACAGGGTCAGGGAAGGGAAAACATTCAGTACTTC. It translates to CSASRQGQGRENIQYF.

This clonotype has just a few counts. The V gene is TRBV6-2 or TRBV6-3, the J gene TRBJ2-7, with D tentatively TRBD1 (5 bases). The CDR3 totals 15 residues. CDR1 is MNHEY and CDR2 is SVGEGT in the germline V gene. V was clipped by 6 bases and J by 2 bases, with 17 bases between them. In DNA, the CDR3 is TGTGCCAGCAGCTCAGACAGAGGAACCCCCTACGAGCAGTACGTC. This translates into CASSSDRGTPYEQYV.

This clonotype was counted only a few times. J is TRBJ2-7 and V is TRBV20-1; tentatively, D is TRBD2 (6 bases). V lost 6 bases and J 1 base, leaving 19 bases between the germline ends. The CDR3 length is 15 residues. Germline V lookup: CDR1 DFQATT, CDR2 SNEGSKA (reference sequence). The CDR3 sequence is CSAQLAPSGSYEQYF. The CDR3 region has the DNA TGCAGTGCGCAACTAGCCCCATCGGGATCCTACGAGCAGTACTTC.

V gene TRBV20-1 combines with J gene TRBJ2-2; D possibly matches TRBD1 or TRBD2 (5 bases each). In germline, CDR1 is DFQATT, CDR2 SNEGSKA (reference sequence). Trimming cost V 1 base and J 6 bases, with 9 bases left between them. CDR3 length equals 13 residues. The CDR3 is CSARGGKSGELFF. The CDR3 nucleotides read TGCAGTGCTAGAGGGGGGAAATCCGGGGAGCTGTTTTTT.

This clonotype was recorded many times. The gene calls are TRBV7-9 and TRBJ2-5; TRBD1 might be the D (5 bases). This CDR3 contains 15 residues. Germline loops: CDR1 SEHNR, CDR2 FQNEAQ (reference sequence). Trimming shortened V by 3 bases and J by 6 bases, and 17 bases separated the two germline ends. CDR3 sequence (DNA): TGTGCCAGCAGCTTCACCGACCTGGACAAGAAGACCCAGTACTTC. Amino acid sequence: CASSFTDLDKKTQYF.

V is TRBV27 and J is TRBJ2-7, with 9 bases aligning to TRBD1. Germline CDR1 and CDR2: MNHEY and SMNVEV (reference sequence). The CDR3 spans 17 residues. The CDR3 DNA reads TGTACCAGCAGTTTATTGGCCCCCGGGACAGGGACCTACGAGCAGTACGTC. Its protein product is CTSSLLAPGTGTYEQYV.

V is TRBV28 and J is TRBJ2-1; D is ambiguous. This CDR3 region has 13 residues. CDR1 is MDHEN and CDR2 is SYDVKM in the germline V gene. V lost 9 bases to trimming and J lost 7 bases, with 16 bases between them. CDR3 loop: CASYDAYQNEQFF. The CDR3 DNA sequence: TGTGCCAGTTACGACGCATATCAGAATGAGCAGTTCTTC.

This sequence joins TRBV29-1 and TRBJ2-5, with a tentative D call TRBD1 (6 bases). The V gene's germline CDR1 is SQVTM and CDR2 ANQGSEA. V lost 4 bases and J lost 2, with 17 bases in between. This CDR3 has 15 residues. As DNA, the CDR3 is TGCAGCGTTGGTTCATCCGGGACACCACAAGAGACCCAGTACTTC. Translation gives CSVGSSGTPQETQYF.

The chain combines TRBV25-1 with TRBJ2-3, with D unclear. V shed 2 bases and J shed 1 base, with 13 bases lying between them. The CDR3 contains 16 residues. CDR1 is MGHDK, CDR2 SYGVNS, per germline. CDR3: CASSEPGGLGTDTQYF. In nucleotides, the CDR3 is TGTGCCAGCAGTGAACCGGGTGGTTTGGGCACAGATACGCAGTATTTT. Full variable domain (rest looked up from reference TRBV25-1 and TRBJ2-3): EADIYQTPRYLVIGTGKKITLECSQTMGHDKMYWYQQDPGMELHLIHYSYGVNSTEKGDLSSESTVSRIRTEHFPLTLESARPSHTSQYLCASSEPGGLGTDTQYFGPGTRLTVL.

J is TRBJ2-5 and V is TRBV29-1; D remains unclear. The length of the CDR3 is 11 residues. Trimming took off 5 bases at V and 5 bases at J, with 9 bases between the two ends. From germline, CDR1 is SQVTM and CDR2 ANQGSEA. The CDR3 spells CSVLMEETQYF. CDR3 DNA sequence: TGCAGCGTTCTGATGGAGGAGACCCAGTACTTC.

The V call is TRBV15, the J call TRBJ1-2, with D maybe TRBD1 (6 bases). From germline, CDR1 is LNHNV and CDR2 YYDKDF (reference sequence). The ends were cut back, 3 bases at V and 7 bases at J, with 12 bases in the middle. The CDR3 loop spans 13 amino acids. This chain's CDR3 is CATSSPGAIGYTF. CDR3 bases: TGTGCCACCAGCAGCCCGGGGGCGATTGGCTACACCTTC.

Concerning this clonotype itself: An end of the junction does not agree with germline; a read error may underlie this. The genes are TRBV6-5 and TRBJ1-2; possibly TRBD1 for D (6 bases). This CDR3 contains 18 residues. Per the germline V gene, CDR1 is MNHEY and CDR2 is SVGAGI. The CDR3 DNA follows: TGTGCCAGCAGTTACGGGGTTGGGGCAGGGGTTTTTAACTATGGCTACAACTTC. The encoded protein is CASSYGVGAGVFNYGYNF.

The rearrangement links TRBV27 to TRBJ2-3; either TRBD1 or TRBD2 may supply D (5 bases each). Trimming stripped 4 bases from V and 3 bases from J, with 14 bases between. CDR3 length: 15 amino acids. In germline, CDR1 is MNHEY, CDR2 SMNVEV (reference sequence). CDR3 protein: CASSSLGVTTDTQYF. DNA for the CDR3: TGTGCCAGCAGTTCTTTGGGGGTTACTACAGATACGCAGTATTTT.

As to this clonotype: A much larger clone sits a single nucleotide away, making a read error possible. The chain has TRBV28 and TRBJ2-7; 7 positions agree with TRBD1. Germline V gene sequence: CDR1 MDHEN, CDR2 SYDVKM. The length of the CDR3 is 16 residues. CDR3 sequence (DNA): TGTGCCAACAGTCCCCTCGGACAGGTGCTCGCCTACGAGCAGTACTTC. This encodes CANSPLGQVLAYEQYF.

CDR3 region: CSAPGGEPNYGYTF. In DNA, the CDR3 is TGCAGTGCCCCCGGCGGGGAACCTAACTATGGCTACACCTTC. The chain employs TRBV20-1 and TRBJ1-2; no reliable D call. Trimming left V 6 bases short and J 0 bases short, with 14 bases between. Germline CDR1 DFQATT, CDR2 SNEGSKA (reference sequence). This CDR3 is built from 14 residues.

V gene TRBV12-3 or TRBV12-4 combines with J gene TRBJ2-2; D remains ambiguous. V lost 6 bases and J 1 base, leaving 12 bases between the germline ends. This CDR3 has 15 amino acids. The CDR3 DNA follows: TGTGCCAGCAGCCCAGGTTTCGGGAACACCGGGGAGCTGTTTTTT. This gives the protein CASSPGFGNTGELFF.

Details on this clonotype: An end of the junction differs from the germline gene, which may be a read error. The V and J genes are TRBV28 and TRBJ2-3; maybe TRBD1 (5 bases). The length of the CDR3 is 14 residues. Germline V CDR1 and CDR2: MDHEN, SYDVKM. This chain's CDR3 is CVSSNNRKTDTQYF. Here the CDR3 DNA reads TGTGTCAGCAGCAACAACAGGAAAACAGATACGCAGTATTTT.

The chain's CDR3 is CASSHPGRANEKLFF. The DNA for the CDR3 is TGTGCCAGCAGCCATCCGGGGCGGGCTAATGAAAAACTGTTTTTT. The gene calls are TRBV7-9 and TRBJ1-4; perhaps TRBD1 as D (5 bases). Trimming removed 5 bases from V and 3 bases from J, with 13 bases in between. CDR3 length: 15 amino acids. CDR1 is SEHNR, CDR2 FQNEAQ, per germline (reference sequence).

The chain couples TRBV20-1 to TRBJ2-2; 9 bases are a match to TRBD1. The trim removed 0 bases at V and 6 bases at J, leaving 8 bases unmatched. From germline, CDR1 is DFQATT and CDR2 SNEGSKA (reference sequence). The CDR3 is 16 residues long. The CDR3 here is CSARDSDRGVPGELFF. The DNA of the CDR3 is TGCAGTGCTAGAGATTCGGACAGGGGTGTTCCCGGGGAGCTGTTTTTT.